What follows is one T cell receptor (beta chain) and its context. The antigen is unknown. PCR primers comprised 60 Vbeta and 13 Jbeta primers. The data were produced by immunoSEQ multiplex PCR, yet TCRdb's version contains in-frame clones alone and is incomplete. The sample holds 150,000 to 180,000 clones, more than 75% seen once. These data come from a study of cytomegalovirus exposure and HLA in healthy donors. Study-wide results and limits: Using the classifier, cytomegalovirus status was reportedly diagnosed with high specificity and sensitivity.

V shed 5 bases and J 3 bases; nucleotides not matched to a gene: 8. From germline, CDR1 is SGHAT and CDR2 FQNNGV. CDR3 length equals 15 residues. At sampling all donors were nominally healthy, likely with unrecorded immune exposures. The chain uses TRBV11-2 and TRBJ1-2; 8 bases align to TRBD1. Material: PBMCs. The sequence was collected from a woman aged 40 to 55 in good health and CMV-seropositive. The CDR3 nucleotides are TGTGCCAGCAGCACCACCCCGGACAGGGACTATGGCTACACCTTC. The encoded protein is CASSTTPDRDYGYTF.